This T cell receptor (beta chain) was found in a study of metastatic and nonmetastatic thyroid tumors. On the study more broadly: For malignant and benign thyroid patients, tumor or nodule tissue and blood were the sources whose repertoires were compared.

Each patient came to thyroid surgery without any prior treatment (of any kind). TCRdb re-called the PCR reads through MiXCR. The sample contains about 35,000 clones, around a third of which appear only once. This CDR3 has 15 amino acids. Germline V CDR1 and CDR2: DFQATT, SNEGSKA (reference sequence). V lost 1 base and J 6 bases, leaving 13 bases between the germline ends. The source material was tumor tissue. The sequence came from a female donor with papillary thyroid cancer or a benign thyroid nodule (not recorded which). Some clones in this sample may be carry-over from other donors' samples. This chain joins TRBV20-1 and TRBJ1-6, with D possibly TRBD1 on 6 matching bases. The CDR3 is CSARGRDTSNSPLHF. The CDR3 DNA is TGCAGTGCTAGAGGAAGGGACACCAGTAATTCACCCCTCCACTTT.